One and the same sample provided the 24 T cell receptor beta chains below, sequenced in a study of T cell repertoires in cytomegalovirus infection. TCRdb recomputed calls from the reads with MiXCR, one row per CDR3 protein. This table has 750,000 to 900,000 distinct CDR3 sequences, almost 30% appearing once. Their antigens are not known. The sequencing here drew on cultured CD8+ T cells from PBMCs, taken from culture after CMV antigen stimulation. The receptors here all came from a human donor in good health (CMV status not recorded). Some clones in this sample may be carry-over from other donors' samples.

This clonotype has just a few counts. The chain couples TRBV2 to TRBJ2-7; TRBD1 agrees at 10 bases. J gave up 6 bases and V 8 bases, and 10 bases lay outside the gene matches. Germline lookup yields CDR1 SNHLY and CDR2 FYNNEI. This CDR3 is 14 amino acids long. The CDR3 nucleotides read TGTGCCAGCGTATCTCCGGGACAGGGGATCGAGCAGTACTTC. Amino acids: CASVSPGQGIEQYF.

The genes are TRBV19 and TRBJ2-7, with D possibly called TRBD1 or TRBD2 (6 bases each). V was pared by 8 bases and J by 6 bases, with 20 bases between. The germline V gene has CDR1 LNHDA and CDR2 SQIVND (reference sequence). The CDR3 loop spans 14 amino acids. The CDR3 loop is CASSRRRGAGEQYF. CDR3 coding DNA: TGTGCCAGTTCGCGCAGAAGGGGGGCTGGCGAGCAGTACTTC.

Comments on this clonotype: Given a much more abundant clone one base away, this may be a read error. The genes are TRBV7-6 and TRBJ1-1, with TRBD1 as a possible D gene (5 bases). The CDR3 spans 15 residues. The germline CDR1 and CDR2 sequences are SGHVS and FNYEAQ. The CDR3 nucleotides read TGTGCTATCATCGAAGGGGAGCGTCTGAACACTGAAGCTTTCTTT. Its translation is CAIIEGERLNTEAFF.

The chain recombines TRBV6-2 or TRBV6-3 with TRBJ2-7; 10 bases match TRBD1. Germline loops: CDR1 MNHEY, CDR2 SVGEGT. J was trimmed by 5 bases and V by 2 bases; bases with no gene match: 9. The CDR3 sequence is 16 residues long. This CDR3 reads CASSYLGQGSRDEQYF. In nucleotides, the CDR3 is TGTGCCAGCAGTTACCTGGGACAGGGGTCAAGGGACGAGCAGTACTTC.

This clonotype came up many times. The chain employs TRBV7-8 and TRBJ2-7, with D perhaps matching TRBD2 (5 bases). The germline V and J ends were trimmed by 2 bases and 7 bases, with 12 bases remaining between them. CDR1 and CDR2 (germline): SGHVS, FQNEAQ. The CDR3 contains 13 residues. The CDR3 DNA reads as TGTGCCAGCAGCTTAAAGTGGTCGGGAGAGCAGTACGTC. Residues: CASSLKWSGEQYV.

This clonotype occurred a few times. This chain connects TRBV7-2 to TRBJ2-7, with TRBD2 identical over 8 bases. Germline assignment: CDR1 SGHTA and CDR2 FQGNSA. This CDR3 comprises 16 residues. The ends lost 5 bases at V and 2 bases at J; junction bases unmatched: 11. CDR3 sequence: CASSRPVQAGAYEQYF. In DNA form, the CDR3 reads TGTGCCAGCAGCCGCCCGGTACAAGCGGGGGCCTACGAGCAGTACTTC.

This clonotype has more than one count but fewer than ten. The chain is built from TRBV11-2 and TRBJ1-6; 10 bases agree with TRBD1. Germline V lookup: CDR1 SGHAT, CDR2 FQNNGV. The CDR3 consists of 15 residues. J was trimmed by 9 bases and V by 1 base; bases with no gene match: 3. This chain's CDR3 is CASSLGGTGASPLHF. CDR3 coding DNA: TGTGCCAGCAGCTTAGGGGGGACAGGGGCTTCACCCCTCCACTTT.

The chain employs TRBV4-1 and TRBJ2-1; D perhaps matches TRBD2 (6 bases). The CDR3 length is 13 residues. Trimming shortened V by 0 bases and J by 8 bases, and 8 bases separated the two germline ends. The germline V gene encodes CDR1 MGHRA and CDR2 YSYEKL. The CDR3 loop is CASSQEGGYEQFF. DNA for the CDR3: TGCGCCAGCAGCCAAGAAGGAGGGTATGAGCAGTTCTTC.

This clonotype was counted only a few times. V usage is TRBV4-3 and J usage is TRBJ2-4; no definite D call. This CDR3 contains 15 residues. Germline CDR1 LGHNA, CDR2 YSLEER. The V end was cut by 0 bases, the J end by 0 bases, with 6 bases between. The CDR3 sequence: CASSQDPVAKNIQYF. The CDR3 nucleotides read TGCGCCAGCAGCCAAGATCCTGTAGCCAAAAACATTCAGTACTTC.

This clonotype was seen at least ten times. This chain links TRBV7-2 with TRBJ2-3, with 8 bases fitting TRBD2. Germline-derived CDR1 and CDR2 are SGHTA and FQGNSA. The CDR3 is 19 amino acids. V shed 3 bases and J 3 bases; nucleotides not matched to a gene: 17. CDR3 loop: CASSLPLRGGGGSTDTQYF. CDR3 nucleotides: TGTGCCAGCAGCTTGCCCCTTCGGGGGGGCGGGGGGTCGACAGATACGCAGTATTTT.

This clonotype has more than one count but fewer than ten. V and J are TRBV24-1 and TRBJ2-3; D remains ambiguous. CDR1 is KGHDR, CDR2 SFDVKD, per germline. This CDR3 is built from 16 residues. With 4 bases removed from V and 6 bases from J, the gap between germline ends came to 19 bases. CDR3 nucleotide sequence: TGTGCCACCAGTGAGGTAGCAATCTCGTTAGGGGATACGCAGTATTTT. Its translation is CATSEVAISLGDTQYF.

Notes on this clonotype: With a much larger clone just one base away, this may be a read error. DNA of the CDR3: TGTGCCAGCAGTTACTGGGGGCGCATACTGAACACTGAAGCTTTCTTT. Encoded protein: CASSYWGRILNTEAFF. The chain links TRBV6-5 to TRBJ1-1; TRBD1 might be the D (6 bases). Germline CDR1 MNHEY, CDR2 SVGAGI. V was shortened by 1 base and J by 0 bases, with 12 bases between the two germline ends. The CDR3 is made up of 16 amino acids.

This clonotype was detected only a few times. The V and J genes are TRBV27 and TRBJ2-5; D remains unclear. V dropped 5 bases and J dropped 0 bases, with 7 bases sitting between them. The length of the CDR3 is 13 residues. Germline V CDR1 and CDR2: MNHEY, SMNVEV (reference sequence). CDR3 protein: CASSIGYQETQYF. For the CDR3, the DNA is TGTGCCAGCAGTATCGGCTACCAAGAGACCCAGTACTTC.

This chain links TRBV20-1 with TRBJ2-3; 10 bases line up with TRBD2. Germline CDR1 reads DFQATT; CDR2 reads SNEGSKA (reference sequence). The CDR3 spans 14 residues. The junction had 5 bases not matched to a gene; V was cut back by 4 bases and J by 4 bases. Here the CDR3 reads CSAKERGGADTQYF. CDR3 bases: TGCAGTGCTAAGGAGCGGGGGGGTGCAGATACGCAGTATTTT.

The chain employs TRBV11-2 and TRBJ2-5, with TRBD1 identical over 8 bases. Trimming removed 3 bases from V and 6 bases from J; junction bases left unmatched: 6. This CDR3 comprises 14 residues. Germline CDR1 SGHAT, CDR2 FQNNGV. The DNA for the CDR3 is TGTGCCAGCAGCTTTTCCAGGGGGCAGAAGACCCAGTACTTC. Protein: CASSFSRGQKTQYF. Filled out from reference TRBV11-2 and TRBJ2-5, the complete variable domain reads EAGVAQSPRYKIIEKRQSVAFWCNPISGHATLYWYQQILGQGPKLLIQFQNNGVVDDSQLPKDRFSAERLKGVDSTLKIQPAKLEDSAVYLCASSFSRGQKTQYFGPGTRLLVL.

This clonotype was counted at least ten times. The rearrangement uses TRBV12-3 or TRBV12-4 and TRBJ1-5; a weak D match, TRBD1 (5 bases). The V and J ends lost 6 bases and 0 bases respectively, with 9 bases between them. There are 14 residues in the CDR3. CDR3 DNA sequence: TGTGCCAGCAGCCGGGGCCATAGCAATCAGCCCCAGCATTTT. It translates to CASSRGHSNQPQHF.

The chain is built from TRBV15 and TRBJ1-2, with D tentatively TRBD1 (6 bases). Germline V lookup: CDR1 LNHNV, CDR2 YYDKDF (reference sequence). V lost 0 bases, J lost 0 bases, and 8 bases lay in between. The CDR3 loop spans 15 amino acids. The CDR3 region has the DNA TGTGCCACCAGCAGAGATAGGGGGGCTAACTATGGCTACACCTTC. It translates to CATSRDRGANYGYTF.

A few counts support this clonotype. The rearrangement uses TRBV6-2 or TRBV6-3 and TRBJ1-1; no clear D gene. CDR1 is MNHEY, CDR2 SVGEGT, per germline. The CDR3 runs to 15 residues. The ends were cut back, 8 bases at V and 1 base at J, with 17 bases in the middle. The CDR3 sequence: CASANPLVANTEAFF. In nucleotides, the CDR3 is TGTGCCAGCGCCAACCCGTTGGTGGCGAACACTGAAGCTTTCTTT.

This clonotype was seen only a few times. The rearrangement links TRBV6-5 to TRBJ1-1; 9 nucleotides line up with TRBD1. The V segment lost 0 bases and the J segment 1 base; nucleotides outside the gene matches: 3. The CDR3 spans 16 residues. Germline V CDR1 and CDR2: MNHEY, SVGAGI. CDR3 DNA sequence: TGTGCCAGCAGTTACTCACCGGGACAGGGGAACACTGAAGCTTTCTTT. It codes for CASSYSPGQGNTEAFF.

This clonotype was found a few times. This chain connects TRBV4-3 to TRBJ1-1; D call uncertain. This CDR3 region has 14 residues. Germline V gene lookup returns CDR1 LGHNA and CDR2 YSLEER. V was clipped by 0 bases and J by 7 bases, with 12 bases between them. The CDR3 reads CASSQDSGNLEAFF. CDR3 DNA: TGCGCCAGCAGCCAAGATTCGGGGAATCTTGAAGCTTTCTTT.

The chain recombines TRBV15 with TRBJ1-6; no firm D call. Trimming stripped 6 bases from V and 4 bases from J, with 4 bases between. The CDR3 sequence is 12 residues long. Germline CDR1 reads LNHNV; CDR2 reads YYDKDF (reference sequence). The CDR3 sequence is CATRQYNSPLHF. In DNA form, the CDR3 reads TGTGCCACCAGACAGTATAATTCACCCCTCCACTTT.

This clonotype has ten or more counts. The gene calls are TRBV7-2 and TRBJ2-2; a possible D gene is TRBD2 (7 bases). Germline CDR1 SGHTA, CDR2 FQGNSA. The CDR3 length is 16 residues. With 8 bases removed from V and 3 bases from J, the gap between germline ends came to 19 bases. CDR3 bases: TGTGCCAGCCCTAGCGGTCAGGGGCAATACACCGGGGAGCTGTTTTTT. It specifies CASPSGQGQYTGELFF.

The V and J genes are TRBV5-1 and TRBJ2-5, with 10 bases aligning to TRBD2. Germline-derived CDR1 and CDR2 are SGHRS and YFSETQ. The V gene end was trimmed by 0 bases and the J gene end by 4 bases; junction bases not matched to a gene: 9. This CDR3 is 17 amino acids long. In DNA form, the CDR3 reads TGCGCCAGCAGCTTGGCCGTTAGCGGGGGGCCGGGAGAGACCCAGTACTTC. Encoded protein: CASSLAVSGGPGETQYF.

This clonotype was detected only once. The chain has TRBV27 and TRBJ2-3; maybe TRBD1 (7 bases). CDR3 length: 12 residues. V was shortened by 8 bases and J by 9 bases, with 15 bases between the two germline ends. The germline V gene has CDR1 MNHEY and CDR2 SMNVEV (reference sequence). CDR3 DNA sequence: TGTGCCAGCGCTCAGGGGGGTAGGACGCAGTATTTT. Its protein product is CASAQGGRTQYF.